One sample yielded the 18 T cell receptor beta chains listed below, sequenced in a study of early T cells in non-severe SARS-CoV-2 infection. TCRdb fed the 5' RACE reads into MiXCR, producing one record per CDR3 protein. The data contain roughly 54,000 distinct CDR3 sequences, 5.6% of them singletons. The sample comprised whole blood. These TCRs come from an adult who was a healthcare worker with PCR-confirmed SARS-CoV-2 infection or an uninfected control (not recorded which).

This clonotype was observed a few times. V gene TRBV6-5 combines with J gene TRBJ2-5, with D perhaps matching TRBD2 (6 bases). CDR3 length equals 15 residues. Germline CDR1 is MNHEY and CDR2 is SVGAGI. Trimming left V 2 bases short and J 4 bases short, with 14 bases between. The CDR3 DNA follows: TGTGCCAGCAGTTACGGCGGCCGGGGGAGAGAGACCCAGTACTTC. Its translation: CASSYGGRGRETQYF.

This clonotype was seen at least ten times. The chain is built from TRBV28 and TRBJ2-1; tentative D call: TRBD2 (5 bases). The ends were cut back, 1 base at V and 8 bases at J, with 12 bases in the middle. Germline V gene data show CDR1 as MDHEN and CDR2 as SYDVKM. There are 14 residues in the CDR3. The CDR3 sequence: CASSLSGGGYEQFF. CDR3 nucleotide sequence: TGTGCCAGCAGTTTATCCGGTGGAGGCTATGAGCAGTTCTTC.

This clonotype has a count of ten or more. This chain connects TRBV14 to TRBJ2-2; D is unclear. Trimming took 3 bases from V and 1 from J, leaving 9 bases between them. The CDR3 length is 15 residues. Germline V gene data show CDR1 as SGHDN and CDR2 as FVKESK. The CDR3 is CASSQRVLNTGELFF. Here the CDR3 DNA reads TGTGCCAGCAGCCAGAGAGTGCTGAACACCGGGGAGCTGTTTTTT.

This clonotype was seen many times. This chain joins TRBV5-1 and TRBJ2-7; 7 bases are a match to TRBD2. The ends lost 0 bases at V and 3 bases at J; junction bases unmatched: 3. The CDR3 is 14 amino acids. Germline V gene lookup returns CDR1 SGHRS and CDR2 YFSETQ. The DNA of the CDR3 is TGCGCCAGCAGCTTGGCCGGACTAGTCTACGAGCAGTACTTC. Translation: CASSLAGLVYEQYF.

This clonotype was seen ten or more times. The V gene is TRBV7-2, the J gene TRBJ2-7; 9 bases are a match to TRBD2. In germline, CDR1 is SGHTA, CDR2 FQGNSA. J was trimmed by 5 bases and V by 1 base; bases with no gene match: 9. This CDR3 is 16 amino acids long. This CDR3 reads CASSLVAGTSFHEQYF. In nucleotides, the CDR3 is TGTGCCAGCAGCTTAGTGGCCGGGACTAGCTTCCACGAGCAGTACTTC.

This chain links TRBV7-9 with TRBJ2-3, with D possibly being TRBD2 (5 bases). This CDR3 is built from 14 residues. CDR1 and CDR2 (germline): SEHNR, FQNEAQ (reference sequence). With 0 bases removed from V and 4 bases from J, the gap between germline ends came to 8 bases. CDR3 protein: CASSLASGADTQYF. The CDR3 nucleotides are TGTGCCAGCAGCTTAGCCTCCGGGGCAGATACGCAGTATTTT. Looking up the rest from reference TRBV7-9 and TRBJ2-3 gives the full variable domain: DTGVSQNPRHKITKRGQNVTFRCDPISEHNRLYWYRQTLGQGPEFLTYFQNEAQLEKSRLLSDRFSAERPKGSFSTLEIQRTEQGDSAMYLCASSLASGADTQYFGPGTRLTVL.

This chain uses TRBV11-2 with TRBJ2-7; perhaps D is TRBD1 or TRBD2 (8 bases each). Germline loops: CDR1 SGHAT, CDR2 FQNNGV. The CDR3 length is 15 residues. Trimming took 3 bases from V and 6 from J, leaving 18 bases between them. Here the CDR3 DNA reads TGTGCCAGCAGCTTCCTCGACAGGGGACTAGGCGAGCAGTACTTC. It yields the protein CASSFLDRGLGEQYF.

This clonotype has a handful of counts. This chain connects TRBV20-1 to TRBJ1-1; tentatively, D is TRBD1 (6 bases). Germline CDR1 reads DFQATT; CDR2 reads SNEGSKA (reference sequence). The CDR3 is 13 amino acids. V was shortened by 1 base and J by 5 bases, with 11 bases between the two germline ends. The CDR3 region is CSARGRQGTEAFF. CDR3 DNA: TGCAGTGCTAGAGGGAGGCAGGGGACTGAAGCTTTCTTT.

This clonotype was found many times. The chain recombines TRBV7-2 with TRBJ1-6; D gene uncertain. V gave up 5 bases and J gave up 8 bases, with 13 bases separating them. CDR3 length: 14 amino acids. Germline CDR1 SGHTA, CDR2 FQGNSA. CDR3 coding DNA: TGTGCCAGCAGCCCTTCTCTTGGCTATTCACCCCTCCACTTT. This gives the protein CASSPSLGYSPLHF.

This clonotype was recorded a few times. The rearrangement joins TRBV7-2 to TRBJ1-2; D possibly corresponds to TRBD1 (5 bases). Deletions cut 6 bases from V and 2 bases from J, with 19 bases between. From germline, CDR1 is SGHTA and CDR2 FQGNSA. This CDR3 has 16 residues. The CDR3 region has the DNA TGTGCCAGCAGTCCGGGACTTAGGGGTAAAAACTATGGCTACACCTTC. This encodes CASSPGLRGKNYGYTF. The whole variable domain, remainder taken from reference TRBV7-2 and TRBJ1-2, is GAGVSQSPSNKVTEKGKDVELRCDPISGHTALYWYRQSLGQGLEFLIYFQGNSAPDKSGLPSDRFSAERTGGSVSTLTIQRTQQEDSAVYLCASSPGLRGKNYGYTFGSGTRLTVV.

This clonotype was picked up many times. J is TRBJ2-7 and V is TRBV20-1; TRBD1 is a possible D gene (6 bases). Germline loops: CDR1 DFQATT, CDR2 SNEGSKA (reference sequence). This CDR3 is 16 amino acids long. V was clipped by 0 bases and J by 2 bases, with 17 bases between them. CDR3 in DNA: TGCAGTGCTAGAGATGGTGGGGGCTTTTTTCCCTACGAGCAGTACTTC. Its translation: CSARDGGGFFPYEQYF.

Ten or more counts support this clonotype. This chain uses TRBV2 with TRBJ2-6; D is unclear. Germline V CDR1 and CDR2: SNHLY, FYNNEI. The V end lost 7 bases, the J end lost 4 bases, and 14 bases lay between the germline ends. The CDR3 extends over 15 amino acids. CDR3 residues: CASTPRSGGANVLTF. In nucleotides, the CDR3 is TGTGCCAGCACCCCACGCTCTGGAGGGGCCAACGTCCTGACTTTC.

This chain links TRBV7-6 with TRBJ2-7; no clear D. Deletions cut 4 bases from V and 3 bases from J, with 25 bases between. The CDR3 spans 18 residues. Germline V lookup: CDR1 SGHVS, CDR2 FNYEAQ. As DNA, the CDR3 is TGTGCCAGCAGCTCGCTTCCGAGACAAACCTTTGAAAGCTACGAGCAGTACTTC. This sequence encodes CASSSLPRQTFESYEQYF.

This clonotype was counted many times. V and J are TRBV6-5 and TRBJ2-3; D possibly matches TRBD1 or TRBD2 (5 bases each). Germline CDR1 MNHEY, CDR2 SVGAGI. The CDR3 is 15 residues long. Trimming left V 0 bases short and J 2 bases short, with 9 bases between. In DNA, the CDR3 is TGTGCCAGCAGTTACTCGAGGGGCTACACAGATACGCAGTATTTT. As protein: CASSYSRGYTDTQYF.

This clonotype was counted many times. The chain links TRBV18 to TRBJ2-3; TRBD1 agrees at 7 bases. Trimming removed 6 bases from V and 2 bases from J; junction bases left unmatched: 14. The CDR3 is 17 amino acids. Germline V lookup: CDR1 KGHSH, CDR2 LQKENI. This CDR3 is CASSPVDRVYSTDTQYF. The CDR3 nucleotides are TGTGCCAGCTCGCCGGTCGACAGGGTATATTCCACAGATACGCAGTATTTT. Full variable domain (outside the CDR3, taken from reference TRBV18 and TRBJ2-3): NAGVMQNPRHLVRRRGQEARLRCSPMKGHSHVYWYRQLPEEGLKFMVYLQKENIIDESGMPKERFSAEFPKEGPSILRIQQVVRGDSAAYFCASSPVDRVYSTDTQYFGPGTRLTVL.

A few counts support this clonotype. This rearrangement joins TRBV6-1 to TRBJ1-1; D gene unclear. V was pared by 8 bases and J by 3 bases, with 13 bases between. This CDR3 is 13 amino acids long. Germline values: CDR1 MNHNS, CDR2 SASEGT. CDR3 coding DNA: TGTGCCAGCGGGCGAGTGTGGGACACTGAAGCTTTCTTT. Amino acid sequence: CASGRVWDTEAFF.

V gene TRBV5-4 combines with J gene TRBJ2-3; D gene unclear. Trimming took 2 bases from V and 5 from J, leaving 6 bases between them. The CDR3 has 12 residues. Germline V gives CDR1 SGHNT, CDR2 YYREEE (reference sequence). The CDR3 DNA reads as TGTGCCAGCAGCTTTGATGTAGATACGCAGTATTTT. Translating gives CASSFDVDTQYF.

This clonotype was seen more than once but under ten times. V usage is TRBV14 and J usage is TRBJ1-5; the D gene is possibly TRBD1 (6 bases). CDR1 is SGHDN, CDR2 FVKESK, per germline. V lost 10 bases and J lost 1, with 20 bases in between. The CDR3 extends over 16 amino acids. CDR3 coding DNA: TGTGCCAACCTAGAACCGCAAACAGGGAGCAATCAGCCCCAGCATTTT. It specifies CANLEPQTGSNQPQHF.